A single sample is the source of the 12 T cell receptor beta chains below, sequenced in a study of blood T cell repertoires in COVID-19. TCRdb's copy holds only in-frame clones and misses some; the assay was immunoSEQ multiplex PCR. This sample has 220,000 or so clones, with about 87% found just once. Sequenced input: PBMCs or T cells enriched from blood (not recorded which). The receptor set was obtained from a man over 45 who had been exposed to COVID-19.

In DNA form, the CDR3 reads TGTGCCAGCAGCCAGCGAGGTGGTAGCGGGAGCATCGGGGAGCTGTTTTTT. Translation: CASSQRGGSGSIGELFF. The V and J genes are TRBV3-1 (or the pseudogene TRBV3-2) and TRBJ2-2, with 9 positions matching TRBD2. The CDR3 sequence is 17 residues long. CDR1 is LGHDT and CDR2 is YNNKEL in the germline V gene (reference sequence). With 3 bases clipped from V and 7 bases from J, the junction kept 12 bases outside the gene matches.

This rearrangement joins TRBV10-3 to TRBJ2-7, with TRBD1 matching over 7 bases. Germline CDR1 is ENHRY and CDR2 is SYGVKD. This CDR3 contains 13 residues. The ends lost 6 bases at V and 1 base at J; junction bases unmatched: 3. The chain's CDR3 is CAISPDRSYEQYF. CDR3 DNA sequence: TGTGCCATCAGCCCGGACAGGTCCTACGAGCAGTACTTC.

The genes are TRBV18 and TRBJ1-1; 9 bases map to TRBD1. V was clipped by 8 bases and J by 4 bases; unmatched bases: 5. Germline values: CDR1 KGHSH, CDR2 LQKENI. The CDR3 length is 13 residues. CDR3 in DNA: TGTGCCAGCAACAGGGGGCTGAGCACTGAAGCTTTCTTT. Translating gives CASNRGLSTEAFF.

The chain recombines TRBV19 with TRBJ1-1; 10 bases fit TRBD1. CDR3 length: 15 amino acids. Germline CDR1 and CDR2: LNHDA and SQIVND (reference sequence). Germline trimming cut 5 bases from V and 4 bases from J; bases unmatched to any gene: 7. CDR3 amino acids: CASSLIRDRGTEAFF. The CDR3 bases are TGTGCCAGTAGTCTCATCCGGGACAGGGGCACTGAAGCTTTCTTT.

Only one count was recorded for this clone. The rearrangement joins TRBV11-2 to TRBJ1-5; perhaps TRBD1 as D (6 bases). V was clipped by 3 bases and J by 9 bases, with 18 bases between them. From germline, CDR1 is SGHAT and CDR2 FQNNGV. The CDR3 is made up of 15 amino acids. CDR3 loop: CASSLETGPFWPQHF. The CDR3, as DNA: TGTGCCAGCAGCTTGGAGACAGGACCCTTTTGGCCCCAGCATTTT. Supplemented by reference TRBV11-2 and TRBJ1-5, the full variable domain reads EAGVAQSPRYKIIEKRQSVAFWCNPISGHATLYWYQQILGQGPKLLIQFQNNGVVDDSQLPKDRFSAERLKGVDSTLKIQPAKLEDSAVYLCASSLETGPFWPQHFGDGTRLSIL.

V and J are TRBV5-1 and TRBJ2-3, with 8 bases identical to TRBD2. Germline CDR1 reads SGHRS; CDR2 reads YFSETQ. Trimming removed 5 bases from V and 6 bases from J; junction bases left unmatched: 8. The CDR3 loop spans 14 amino acids. CDR3 sequence: CASRFGAGDDTQYF. DNA of the CDR3: TGCGCCAGCAGGTTCGGAGCGGGAGACGATACGCAGTATTTT.

The chain recombines TRBV7-2 with TRBJ2-1; D is unclear. CDR1 is SGHTA, CDR2 FQGNSA, per germline. The CDR3 length is 13 residues. The ends were cut back, 1 base at V and 3 bases at J, with 4 bases in the middle. The CDR3 sequence: CASSLDSYNEQFF. The CDR3 region has the DNA TGTGCCAGCAGCTTAGACAGCTACAATGAGCAGTTCTTC.

The rearrangement joins TRBV19 to TRBJ2-4, with 8 bases aligning to TRBD2. Looked up from germline, CDR1 is LNHDA and CDR2 is SQIVND (reference sequence). The CDR3 runs 16 residues. The trim removed 1 base at V and 2 bases at J, leaving 4 bases unmatched. The CDR3 nucleotides are TGTGCCAGTAGTATAGGGTTAGCGGGAACCAAAAACATTCAGTACTTC. It yields the protein CASSIGLAGTKNIQYF.

The rearrangement uses TRBV2 and TRBJ2-7, with D possibly being TRBD2 (5 bases). Germline loops: CDR1 SNHLY, CDR2 FYNNEI. CDR3 length equals 14 residues. CDR3 nucleotide sequence: TGTGCCAGCAGTGACGGGGATTTTGGGCGAACTCTGGCTGTG. Translating gives CASSDGDFGRTLAV.

The chain is built from TRBV2 and TRBJ2-7; possibly TRBD2 for D (5 bases). Germline V gene sequence: CDR1 SNHLY, CDR2 FYNNEI. V shed 2 bases and J shed 7 bases, with 15 bases lying between them. The CDR3 runs 14 residues. The CDR3 spells CASSELRNSGEQYF. The DNA of the CDR3 is TGTGCCAGCAGTGAACTGCGGAATTCGGGGGAGCAGTACTTC.

This CDR3 is CASSESFGTVRIHEQFF. The CDR3 DNA is TGTGCCAGCAGCGAAAGCTTCGGGACAGTGAGGATACATGAGCAGTTCTTC. This chain joins TRBV9 and TRBJ2-1, with 7 bases lining up with TRBD1. V lost 3 bases to trimming and J lost 8 bases; unmatched junction nucleotides: 17. The germline gives CDR1 SGDLS, CDR2 YYNGEE. This CDR3 spans 17 amino acids.

The chain links TRBV10-3 to TRBJ2-1, with D unclear. CDR1 and CDR2 (germline): ENHRY, SYGVKD. The CDR3 is 17 residues long. Between the trimmed V and J ends, which lost 0 bases and 5 bases, there was a span of 17 bases. The CDR3 bases are TGTGCCATCAGTGAGTCTGAGATCCTATACTCGAACAATGAGCAGTTCTTC. This encodes CAISESEILYSNNEQFF.